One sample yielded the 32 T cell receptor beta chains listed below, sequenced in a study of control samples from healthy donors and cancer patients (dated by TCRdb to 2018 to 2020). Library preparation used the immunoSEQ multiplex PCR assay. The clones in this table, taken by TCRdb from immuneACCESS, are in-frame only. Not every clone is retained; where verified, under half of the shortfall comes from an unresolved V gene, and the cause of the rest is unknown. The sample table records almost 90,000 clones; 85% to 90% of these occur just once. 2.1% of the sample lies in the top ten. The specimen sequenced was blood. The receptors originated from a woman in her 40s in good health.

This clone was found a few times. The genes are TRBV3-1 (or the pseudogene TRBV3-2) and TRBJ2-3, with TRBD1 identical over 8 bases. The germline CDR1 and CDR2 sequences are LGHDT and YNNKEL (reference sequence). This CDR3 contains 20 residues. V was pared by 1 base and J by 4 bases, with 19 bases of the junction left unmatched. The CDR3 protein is CASSQGYSVETGEPPDTQYF. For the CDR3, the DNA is TGTGCCAGCAGCCAAGGTTATTCAGTCGAGACAGGGGAACCACCAGATACGCAGTATTTT.

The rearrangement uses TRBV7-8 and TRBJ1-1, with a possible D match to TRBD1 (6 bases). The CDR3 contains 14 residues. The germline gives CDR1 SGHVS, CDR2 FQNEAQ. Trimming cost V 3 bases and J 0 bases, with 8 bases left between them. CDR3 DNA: TGTGCCAGCAGCTTTTGGGACATGAACACTGAAGCTTTCTTT. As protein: CASSFWDMNTEAFF.

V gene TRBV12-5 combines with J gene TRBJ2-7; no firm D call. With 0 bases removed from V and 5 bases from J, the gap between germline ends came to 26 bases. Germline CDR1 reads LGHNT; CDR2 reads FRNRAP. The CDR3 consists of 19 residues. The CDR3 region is CASGLVLFRLGRRNDEQYF. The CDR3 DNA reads TGTGCTAGTGGTTTGGTGCTGTTTCGTTTAGGGCGCCGGAACGACGAGCAGTACTTC.

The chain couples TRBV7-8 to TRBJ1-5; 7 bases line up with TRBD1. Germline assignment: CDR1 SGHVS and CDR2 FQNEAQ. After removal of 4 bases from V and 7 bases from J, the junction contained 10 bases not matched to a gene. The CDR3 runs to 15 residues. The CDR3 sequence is CASSSDDRVQQPQHF. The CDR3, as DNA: TGTGCCAGCAGCTCGGACGACAGGGTTCAACAGCCCCAGCATTTT.

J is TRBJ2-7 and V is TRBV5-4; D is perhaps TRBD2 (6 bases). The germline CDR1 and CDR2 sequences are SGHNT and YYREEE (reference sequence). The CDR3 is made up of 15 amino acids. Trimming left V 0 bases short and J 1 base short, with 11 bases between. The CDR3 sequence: CASSLAGAGSYEQYF. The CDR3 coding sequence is TGTGCCAGCAGCTTGGCCGGGGCGGGGTCCTACGAGCAGTACTTC.

In nucleotides, the CDR3 is TGTGCCAGTAGTTACGCCGGGGTTGGCACTGAAGCTTTCTTT. Amino acids: CASSYAGVGTEAFF. J is TRBJ1-1 and V is TRBV19, with no clear D. Deletions cut 5 bases from V and 4 bases from J, with 14 bases between. This CDR3 region has 14 residues. Per germline, CDR1 LNHDA and CDR2 SQIVND (reference sequence).

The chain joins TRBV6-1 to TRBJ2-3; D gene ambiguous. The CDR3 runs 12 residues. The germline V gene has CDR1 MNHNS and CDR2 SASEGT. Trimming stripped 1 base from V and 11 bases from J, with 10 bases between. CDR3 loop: CASSEVRTEQYF. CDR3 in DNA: TGTGCCAGCAGTGAAGTGAGGACGGAGCAGTATTTT.

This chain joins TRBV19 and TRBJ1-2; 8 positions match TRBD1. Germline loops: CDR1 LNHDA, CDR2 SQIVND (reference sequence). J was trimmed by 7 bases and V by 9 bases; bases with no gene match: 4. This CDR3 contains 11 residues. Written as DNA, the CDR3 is TGTGCCAGCGGCACAGGGGGTGGCTACACCTTC. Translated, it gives CASGTGGGYTF.

The CDR3: CASSPRTGGGYTF. For the CDR3, the DNA is TGCGCCAGCAGCCCAAGAACAGGGGGTGGCTACACCTTC. This chain joins TRBV5-1 and TRBJ1-2, with 8 bases aligning to TRBD1. With V trimmed by 4 bases and J by 7 bases, 6 bases remained unmatched. Germline loops: CDR1 SGHRS, CDR2 YFSETQ. The CDR3 totals 13 residues.

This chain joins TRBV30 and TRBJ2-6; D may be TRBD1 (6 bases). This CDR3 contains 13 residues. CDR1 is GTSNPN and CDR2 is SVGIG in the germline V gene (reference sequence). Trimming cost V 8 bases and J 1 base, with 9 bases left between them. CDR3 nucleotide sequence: TGTGCCAATACAGGGTCTGGGGCCAACGTCCTGACTTTC. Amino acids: CANTGSGANVLTF.

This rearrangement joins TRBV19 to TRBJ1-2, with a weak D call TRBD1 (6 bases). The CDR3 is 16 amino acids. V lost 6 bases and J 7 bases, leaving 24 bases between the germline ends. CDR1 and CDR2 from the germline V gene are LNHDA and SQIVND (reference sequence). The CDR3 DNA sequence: TGTGCCAGTAGGGCCGGGGTCGATCGACAGGCCCGTGGCTACACCTTC. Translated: CASRAGVDRQARGYTF.

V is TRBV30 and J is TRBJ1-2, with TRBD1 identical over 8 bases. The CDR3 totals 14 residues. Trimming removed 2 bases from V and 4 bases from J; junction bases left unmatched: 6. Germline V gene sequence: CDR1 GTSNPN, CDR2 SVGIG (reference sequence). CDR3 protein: CAWSLTTGAYGYTF. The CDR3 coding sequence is TGTGCCTGGAGTCTTACGACAGGGGCCTATGGCTACACCTTC.

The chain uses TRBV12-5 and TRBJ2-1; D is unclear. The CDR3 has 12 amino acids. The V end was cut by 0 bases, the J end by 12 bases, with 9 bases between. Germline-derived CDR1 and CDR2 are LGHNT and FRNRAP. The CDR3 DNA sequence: TGTGCTAGTGGTTTGGTAATGGTTGGGCAGTTCTTC. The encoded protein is CASGLVMVGQFF. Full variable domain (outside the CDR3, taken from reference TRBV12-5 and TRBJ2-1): DARVTQTPRHKVTEMGQEVTMRCQPILGHNTVFWYRQTMMQGLELLAYFRNRAPLDDSGMPKDRFSAEMPDATLATLKIQPSEPRDSAVYFCASGLVMVGQFFGPGTRLTVL.

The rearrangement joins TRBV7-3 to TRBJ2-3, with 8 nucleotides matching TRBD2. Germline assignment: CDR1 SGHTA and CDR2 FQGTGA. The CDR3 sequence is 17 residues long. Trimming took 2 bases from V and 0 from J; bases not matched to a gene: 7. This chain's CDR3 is CASSLCLLAASTDTQYF. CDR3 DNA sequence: TGTGCCAGCAGCTTATGCCTACTAGCGGCTAGCACAGATACGCAGTATTTT.

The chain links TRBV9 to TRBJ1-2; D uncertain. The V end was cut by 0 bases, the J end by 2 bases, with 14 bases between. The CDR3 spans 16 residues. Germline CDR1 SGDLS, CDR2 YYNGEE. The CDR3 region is CASSVARNRPNYGYTF. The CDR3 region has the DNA TGTGCCAGCAGCGTAGCCCGAAACCGGCCAAACTATGGCTACACCTTC.

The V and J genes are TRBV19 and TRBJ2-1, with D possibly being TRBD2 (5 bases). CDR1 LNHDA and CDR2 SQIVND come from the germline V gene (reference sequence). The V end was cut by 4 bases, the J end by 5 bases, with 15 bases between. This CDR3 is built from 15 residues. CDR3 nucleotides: TGTGCCAGTAGTACGCGGGCCCTCCCTGACAATGAGCAGTTCTTC. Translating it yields CASSTRALPDNEQFF. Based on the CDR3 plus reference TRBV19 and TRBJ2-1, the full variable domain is DGGITQSPKYLFRKEGQNVTLSCEQNLNHDAMYWYRQDPGQGLRLIYYSQIVNDFQKGDIAEGYSVSREKKESFPLTVTSAQKNPTAFYLCASSTRALPDNEQFFGPGTRLTVL.

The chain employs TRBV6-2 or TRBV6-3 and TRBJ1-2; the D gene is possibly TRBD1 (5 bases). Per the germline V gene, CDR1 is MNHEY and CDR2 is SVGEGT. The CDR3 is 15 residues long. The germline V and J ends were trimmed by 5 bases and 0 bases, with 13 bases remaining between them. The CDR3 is CASSHPRQSNYGYTF. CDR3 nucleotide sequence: TGTGCCAGCAGTCATCCCAGACAGTCTAACTATGGCTACACCTTC.

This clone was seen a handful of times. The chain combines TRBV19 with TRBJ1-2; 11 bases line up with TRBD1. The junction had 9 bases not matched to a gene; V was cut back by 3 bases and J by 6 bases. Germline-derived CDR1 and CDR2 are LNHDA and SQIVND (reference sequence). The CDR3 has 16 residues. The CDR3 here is CASSIADRGLQDGYTF. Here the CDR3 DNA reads TGTGCCAGTAGTATTGCGGACAGGGGGCTACAGGATGGCTACACCTTC.

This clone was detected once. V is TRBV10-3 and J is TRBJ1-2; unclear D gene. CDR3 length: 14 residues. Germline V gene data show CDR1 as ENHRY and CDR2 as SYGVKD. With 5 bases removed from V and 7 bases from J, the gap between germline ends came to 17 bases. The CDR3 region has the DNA TGTGCCATCAGTACTGACATTACTTCCTCTGGCTACACCTTC. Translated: CAISTDITSSGYTF.

The CDR3 spells CSTARGNTEAFF. The CDR3 nucleotides read TGCAGCACGGCCCGGGGGAACACTGAAGCTTTCTTT. V and J are TRBV29-1 and TRBJ1-1; D is uncertain. V was pared by 8 bases and J by 1 base, with 11 bases between. CDR1 and CDR2 from the germline V gene are SQVTM and ANQGSEA. The CDR3 loop spans 12 amino acids.

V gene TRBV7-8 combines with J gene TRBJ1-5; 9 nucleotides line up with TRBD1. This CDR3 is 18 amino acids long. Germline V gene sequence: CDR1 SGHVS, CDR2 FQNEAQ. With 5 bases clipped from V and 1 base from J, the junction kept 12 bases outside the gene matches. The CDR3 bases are TGTGCCAGCAGCCCACAGGGGGCAATCTATATGAGCAATCAGCCCCAGCATTTT. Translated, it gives CASSPQGAIYMSNQPQHF.

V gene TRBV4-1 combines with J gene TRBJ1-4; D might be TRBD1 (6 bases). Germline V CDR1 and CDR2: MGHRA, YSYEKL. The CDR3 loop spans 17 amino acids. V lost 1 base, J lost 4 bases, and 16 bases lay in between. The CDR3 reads CASSQALTTGFNEKLFF. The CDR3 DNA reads TGCGCCAGCAGCCAAGCCCTTACGACAGGTTTTAATGAAAAACTGTTTTTT.

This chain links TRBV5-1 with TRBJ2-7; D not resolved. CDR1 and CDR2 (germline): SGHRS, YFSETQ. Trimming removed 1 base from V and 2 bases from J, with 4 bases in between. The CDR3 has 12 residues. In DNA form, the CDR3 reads TGCGCCAGCAGCTTGACAACCTACGAGCAGTACTTC. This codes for CASSLTTYEQYF.

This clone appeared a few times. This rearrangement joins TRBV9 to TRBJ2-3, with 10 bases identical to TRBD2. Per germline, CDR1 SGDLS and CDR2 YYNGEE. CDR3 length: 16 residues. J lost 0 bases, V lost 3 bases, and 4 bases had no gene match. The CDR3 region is CASSAILAGSTDTQYF. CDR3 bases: TGTGCCAGCAGCGCCATACTAGCGGGGAGCACAGATACGCAGTATTTT.

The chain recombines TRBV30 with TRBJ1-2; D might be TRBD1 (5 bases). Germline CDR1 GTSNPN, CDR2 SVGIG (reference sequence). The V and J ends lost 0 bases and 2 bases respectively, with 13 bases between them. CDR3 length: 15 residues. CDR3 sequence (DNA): TGTGCCTGGAGTGTATTGGGGGGTGGAAACTATGGCTACACCTTC. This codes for CAWSVLGGGNYGYTF.

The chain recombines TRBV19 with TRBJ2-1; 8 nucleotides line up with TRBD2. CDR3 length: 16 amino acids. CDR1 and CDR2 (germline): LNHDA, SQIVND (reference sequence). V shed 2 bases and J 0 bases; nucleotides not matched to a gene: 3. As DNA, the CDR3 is TGTGCCAGTAGTATAAGCGGGGGCCTCTCCTACAATGAGCAGTTCTTC. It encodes CASSISGGLSYNEQFF.

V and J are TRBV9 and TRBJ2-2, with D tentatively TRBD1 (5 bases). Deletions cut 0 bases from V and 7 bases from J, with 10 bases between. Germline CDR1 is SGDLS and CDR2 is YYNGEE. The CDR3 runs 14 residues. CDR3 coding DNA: TGTGCCAGCAGCGTAGATGGCCAGGGCGGGGAGCTGTTTTTT. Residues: CASSVDGQGGELFF.

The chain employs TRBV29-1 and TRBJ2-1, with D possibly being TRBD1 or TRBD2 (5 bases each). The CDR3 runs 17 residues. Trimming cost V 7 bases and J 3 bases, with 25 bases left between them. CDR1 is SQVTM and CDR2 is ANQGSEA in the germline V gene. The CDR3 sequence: CSAGRSGRQGIYNEQFF. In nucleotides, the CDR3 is TGCAGCGCGGGACGCTCCGGTAGGCAGGGTATCTACAATGAGCAGTTCTTC.

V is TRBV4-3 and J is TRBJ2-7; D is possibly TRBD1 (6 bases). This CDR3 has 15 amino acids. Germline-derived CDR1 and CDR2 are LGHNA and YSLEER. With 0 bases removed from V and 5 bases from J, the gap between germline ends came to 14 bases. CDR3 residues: CASSQDRGPSNEQYF. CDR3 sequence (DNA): TGCGCCAGCAGCCAAGACAGGGGCCCTAGCAACGAGCAGTACTTC.

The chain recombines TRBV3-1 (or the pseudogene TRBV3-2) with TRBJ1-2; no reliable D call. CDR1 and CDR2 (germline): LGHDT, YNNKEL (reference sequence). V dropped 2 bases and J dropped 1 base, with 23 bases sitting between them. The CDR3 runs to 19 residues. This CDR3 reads CASSQLRYYRGKNNYGYTF. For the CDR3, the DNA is TGTGCCAGCAGCCAACTCAGATATTACCGGGGAAAAAATAACTATGGCTACACCTTC.

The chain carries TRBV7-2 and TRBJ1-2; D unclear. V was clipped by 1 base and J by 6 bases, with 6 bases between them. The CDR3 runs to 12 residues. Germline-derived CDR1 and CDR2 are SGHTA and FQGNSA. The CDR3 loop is CASSLVIDGYTF. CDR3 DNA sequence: TGTGCCAGCAGCTTAGTGATCGATGGCTACACCTTC.

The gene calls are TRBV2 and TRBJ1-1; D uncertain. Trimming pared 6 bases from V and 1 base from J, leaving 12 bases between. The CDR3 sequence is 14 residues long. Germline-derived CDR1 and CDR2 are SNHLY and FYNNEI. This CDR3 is CASSVRRKNTEAFF. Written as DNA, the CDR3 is TGTGCCAGCAGCGTTAGAAGGAAGAACACTGAAGCTTTCTTT.